Sequencing of this T cell receptor beta chain was carried out in a study of T cell repertoires in cytomegalovirus infection. Turning to the study itself: TCR beta signatures that were public indicated CMV infection and matching HLA type. Study-wide findings and caveats: The study found HLA-C-restricted CMV-specific TCR beta clonotypes dominating the ex vivo response. There were carriers of CMV plus the relevant HLA, and cumulative public TCR beta family frequency identified them.

Trimming stripped 3 bases from V and 5 bases from J, with 11 bases between. Germline values: CDR1 MDHEN, CDR2 SYDVKM. This CDR3 region has 13 residues. This clonotype was recorded a few times. The antigen is undetermined. Each CDR3 protein gets one entry after TCRdb re-called the reads with MiXCR. The table includes some 250,000 distinct CDR3 sequences, around 9% detected once. The source material was PBMCs. J is TRBJ2-7 and V is TRBV28; TRBD1 might be the D (6 bases). This TCR was recovered from a human donor in good health (CMV status not recorded). Some clones in this sample may be carry-over from other donors' samples. DNA for the CDR3: TGTGCCAGCAGTTTGAAGGGGGTCCACGAGCAGTACTTC. Its translation: CASSLKGVHEQYF.